This T cell receptor beta chain was retrieved from a study of blood T cell repertoires in COVID-19. Across the whole study: Samples of COVID-19 (acute and convalescent) were obtained from the United States, Italy and Spain. Sources were T cells, B-cell-depleted T cells, or PBMCs; the material itself was cDNA or gDNA.

In germline, CDR1 is LGHNT, CDR2 FRNRAP. This CDR3 region has 18 residues. The J segment lost 5 bases and the V segment lost 6 bases, leaving 20 bases of the junction unmatched. Per the authors' pipeline: Amplified reference gene primers provided the basis for estimating nucleated cell counts. Produced via immunoSEQ multiplex PCR; TCRdb's table is partial and in-frame only. For V, J and clone size, that table is used; D and trimming come from the DNA. Of some 100,000 clones detected, over 65% appear once; the ten largest clones hold 10% to 15%. The specimen sequenced was peripheral blood. This chain links TRBV12-5 with TRBJ2-5; 8 nucleotides line up with TRBD2. The TCR was taken from a human donor in a cohort sampled during active COVID-19. CDR3 sequence: CASGQQRGQTYLLETQYF. The CDR3, as DNA: TGTGCTAGTGGACAACAGCGGGGGCAAACGTACCTCCTTGAGACCCAGTACTTC. Drawing the rest from reference TRBV12-5 and TRBJ2-5, the complete variable domain is DARVTQTPRHKVTEMGQEVTMRCQPILGHNTVFWYRQTMMQGLELLAYFRNRAPLDDSGMPKDRFSAEMPDATLATLKIQPSEPRDSAVYFCASGQQRGQTYLLETQYFGPGTRLLVL.